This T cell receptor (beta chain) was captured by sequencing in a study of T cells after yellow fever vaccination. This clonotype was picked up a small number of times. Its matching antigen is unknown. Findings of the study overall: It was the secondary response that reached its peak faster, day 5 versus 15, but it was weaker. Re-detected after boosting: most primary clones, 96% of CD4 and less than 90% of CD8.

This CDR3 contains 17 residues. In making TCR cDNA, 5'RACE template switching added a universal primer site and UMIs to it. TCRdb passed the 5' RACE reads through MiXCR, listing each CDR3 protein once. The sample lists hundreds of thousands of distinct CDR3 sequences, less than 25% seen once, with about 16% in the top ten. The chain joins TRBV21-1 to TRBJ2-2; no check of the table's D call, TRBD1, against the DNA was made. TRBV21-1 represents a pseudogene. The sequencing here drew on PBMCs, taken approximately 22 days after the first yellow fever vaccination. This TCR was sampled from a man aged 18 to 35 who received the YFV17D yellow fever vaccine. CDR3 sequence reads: CASSNRETSERAGELFF. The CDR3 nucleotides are TGTGCCAGCAGCAACAGGGAGACCTCCGAACGAGCCGGGGAGCTGTTTTTT.